The rows below give T cell receptor beta chains drawn from one sample of a study of T cells in Graves' hyperthyroidism and ophthalmopathy. MiXCR, run by TCRdb on the multiplex PCR reads, gives a single entry per CDR3 protein. The sample records some 270,000 distinct CDR3 sequences, approximately 15% being singletons. Sequenced sample: blood. The receptors stem from a woman in her forties with Graves' hyperthyroidism. Each CDR3 is given with its conserved first and last residue. Fields, in order: J gene, V gene, CDR3 length, CDR3 protein.

>TRBJ1-5|TRBV24-1|15
CATSDTRGGRQPQHF
>TRBJ1-1|TRBV19|13
CASSVGGAITGIF
>TRBJ2-3|TRBV2|16
CASSRLAGGNTDTQYF
>TRBJ2-7|TRBV19|15
CARPPFWGGSYEQYF
>TRBJ2-3|TRBV18|15
CASSPYSRGGDTQYF
>TRBJ1-6|TRBV20-1|13
CSARTGPGSPLHF
>TRBJ2-3|TRBV6-1|17
CASTYLPTSGSTDTQYF
>TRBJ2-3|TRBV11-2|16
CASSPPGGSRTDTQYF
>TRBJ2-6|TRBV28|16
CASRTGTGSGANVLTF
>TRBJ2-7|TRBV28|13
CASRDPGVYEQYF
>TRBJ2-1|TRBV12-3/TRBV12-4|15
CASSLASGRAREQFF
>TRBJ1-5|TRBV12-3/TRBV12-4|15
CASSRTGGASQPQHF
>TRBJ2-5|TRBV14|17
CASSQDLSGTVQETQYF
>TRBJ2-1|TRBV20-1|13
CSPTGPLANEQFF
>TRBJ1-2|TRBV18|15
CASSHPRGGNYGYTF
>TRBJ2-1|TRBV5-4|15
CASSLLAATHNEQFF
>TRBJ1-1|TRBV5-1|13
CASSFRGPTEAFF
>TRBJ2-3|TRBV7-2|15
CASSRSGISTDTQYF
>TRBJ2-7|TRBV6-1|15
CASSGLAGGSYEQYF
>TRBJ2-3|TRBV11-3|15
CASSKRDEGTDTQYF
>TRBJ1-4|TRBV30|15
CAWMGQSLENEKLFF
>TRBJ2-7|TRBV6-1|11
CASSSYDGQYF
>TRBJ2-7|TRBV11-3|15
CASSPSAGSTYEQYF
>TRBJ1-3|TRBV6-1|18
CASSYKSSSEPPRNTIYF
>TRBJ1-5|TRBV7-8|15
CASSLDRVGNQPQHF
>TRBJ2-3|TRBV24-1|13
CATTDSGAVTQYF
>TRBJ1-2|TRBV2|14
CASKEGTANYGYTF
>TRBJ2-3|TRBV5-1|15
CASSPLWGDADTQYF
>TRBJ2-5|TRBV15|18
CATSIGTSGRASYETQYF
>TRBJ2-5|TRBV4-1|17
CASSQDWVTGRGETQYF
>TRBJ2-1|TRBV3-1|15
CASRPWSGRSHEQFF
>TRBJ2-7|TRBV29-1|12
CSVGTETYEQYF
>TRBJ1-2|TRBV6-2/TRBV6-3|13
CASSSQGSYGYTF
>TRBJ2-1|TRBV2|16
CASSPLLAGGGDEQFF
>TRBJ2-5|TRBV6-1|15
CASSGATAQDWAQYF
>TRBJ2-6|TRBV2|15
CASEDSLSGANVLTF
>TRBJ2-7|TRBV3-1|15
CASSQVISGRGEQYF
>TRBJ2-1|TRBV6-6|15
CASSYLSGGNNEQFF
>TRBJ1-2|TRBV12-3/TRBV12-4|13
CASSPWTGRGYTF
>TRBJ1-5|TRBV2|15
CASSEQGSKNQPQHF
>TRBJ2-3|TRBV5-1|13
CASSLVVRDTQYF
>TRBJ2-1|TRBV12-3/TRBV12-4|12
CASTYSGDEQFF
>TRBJ1-1|TRBV15|13
CASRARAAAEAFF
>TRBJ1-1|TRBV19|15
CATTGRDKGNTEAFF
>TRBJ1-1|TRBV28|12
CASSSANTEAFF
>TRBJ2-5|TRBV2|14
CASRGTSGGETQYF
>TRBJ1-2|TRBV12-3/TRBV12-4|14
CASSHRGRNYGYTF
>TRBJ2-1|TRBV11-2|16
CASSLEAGGTANEQFF
>TRBJ2-1|TRBV10-3|12
CAISGPGLMQFF
>TRBJ2-3|TRBV2|12
CASKERGDTQYF
>TRBJ1-1|TRBV6-6|16
CASSYDNQGGDTEAFF